What follows are 13 T cell receptor beta chains derived from one specimen sequenced in a study of T cell responses to AZD1222 COVID-19 vaccine. TCRdb's table, derived via immunoSEQ multiplex PCR, lists solely in-frame clones and lacks some. This table holds roughly 120,000 clones, approximately 90% found once. The sequences come from peripheral blood, collected on day 0 of AZD1222 vaccination. The receptors come from an adult in good health.

This chain uses TRBV5-1 with TRBJ2-1; TRBD1 aligns across 7 bases. Losses at the gene ends were 2 bases for V and 4 bases for J; bases not matched to a gene: 9. The CDR3 runs 16 residues. The germline CDR1 and CDR2 sequences are SGHRS and YFSETQ. CDR3 in amino acids: CASSFGQATGYNEQFF. As DNA, the CDR3 is TGCGCCAGCAGCTTTGGACAGGCCACGGGGTACAATGAGCAGTTCTTC.

V and J are TRBV12-5 and TRBJ1-2; D is undetermined. CDR1 is LGHNT, CDR2 FRNRAP, per germline. V shed 1 base and J shed 5 bases, with 14 bases lying between them. The CDR3 spans 15 residues. The CDR3 loop reads CASGLATAGWYGYTF. CDR3 sequence (DNA): TGTGCTAGTGGTTTGGCAACGGCTGGATGGTATGGCTACACCTTC.

To note about this clone: This specimen includes other DNA sequences encoding the same CDR3. The chain is built from TRBV11-2 and TRBJ2-7; D unclear. The CDR3 is made up of 14 amino acids. Looked up from germline, CDR1 is SGHAT and CDR2 is FQNNGV. The V end lost 1 base, the J end lost 0 bases, and 7 bases lay between the germline ends. The CDR3 loop reads CASSLGGSSYEQYF. In DNA, the CDR3 is TGTGCCAGCAGCTTAGGGGGATCCTCCTACGAGCAGTACTTC.

The chain employs TRBV11-2 and TRBJ1-1; possible D gene TRBD1, 5 bases. CDR1 is SGHAT, CDR2 FQNNGV, per germline. This CDR3 has 15 residues. V shed 1 base and J shed 6 bases, with 15 bases lying between them. In DNA form, the CDR3 reads TGTGCCAGCAGCTTAGTCAAGGGGAGGACGCCTGAAGCTTTCTTT. This translates into CASSLVKGRTPEAFF.

The rearrangement links TRBV7-9 to TRBJ2-1; 7 bases fit TRBD2. Germline V CDR1 and CDR2: SEHNR, FQNEAQ (reference sequence). This CDR3 is built from 15 residues. Trimming cost V 6 bases and J 3 bases; bases outside gene matches: 8. This CDR3 is CASSSAGTFYNEQFF. The CDR3 DNA reads as TGTGCCAGCAGTTCAGCGGGGACTTTCTACAATGAGCAGTTCTTC.

The chain links TRBV2 to TRBJ2-7; the D gene is possibly TRBD2 (6 bases). Germline lookup yields CDR1 SNHLY and CDR2 FYNNEI. This CDR3 comprises 14 residues. V was cut by 10 bases and J by 0 bases, with 16 bases left in between. The CDR3 nucleotides read TGTGCCACCATTAGTAGCGGTTTCTCCTACGAGCAGTACTTC. Translation: CATISSGFSYEQYF.

V usage is TRBV6-2 or TRBV6-3 and J usage is TRBJ1-5; no reliable D call. Trimming cost V 4 bases and J 7 bases, with 17 bases left between them. From germline, CDR1 is MNHEY and CDR2 SVGEGT. The CDR3 consists of 15 residues. This chain's CDR3 is CASSSYNGLGQPQHF. CDR3 DNA: TGTGCCAGCAGTTCCTACAACGGGCTAGGGCAGCCCCAGCATTTT.

The table lists this clone with a few counts. V gene TRBV4-3 combines with J gene TRBJ2-1; D is unresolved. CDR1 is LGHNA and CDR2 is YSLEER in the germline V gene. This CDR3 has 13 amino acids. V lost 0 bases and J lost 7, with 7 bases in between. The CDR3 DNA reads as TGCGCCAGCAGCCAAGAATTGAGGAATGAGCAGTTCTTC. Its protein product is CASSQELRNEQFF.

This clone has a single count. V and J are TRBV3-1 (or the pseudogene TRBV3-2) and TRBJ2-3; possibly TRBD1 or TRBD2 for D (6 bases each). Trimming removed 4 bases from V and 6 bases from J, with 17 bases in between. The V gene's germline CDR1 is LGHDT and CDR2 YNNKEL (reference sequence). This CDR3 is 15 amino acids long. The DNA for the CDR3 is TGTGCCAGCAGCCCCGACCTGCCGGGGGCGGATACGCAGTATTTT. Protein: CASSPDLPGADTQYF.

J is TRBJ2-1 and V is TRBV28, with D unclear. The CDR3 runs to 11 residues. CDR1 is MDHEN, CDR2 SYDVKM, per germline. Between the trimmed V and J ends, which lost 5 bases and 8 bases, there was a span of 7 bases. The CDR3, as DNA: TGTGCCAGCAGTGAATACGATGAGCAGTTCTTC. As protein: CASSEYDEQFF.

This rearrangement joins TRBV2 to TRBJ2-2; D is uncertain. With 3 bases removed from V and 3 bases from J, the gap between germline ends came to 14 bases. The CDR3 extends over 16 amino acids. Germline CDR1 is SNHLY and CDR2 is FYNNEI. Written as DNA, the CDR3 is TGTGCCAGCAGTGAGGGCAAACACATTTACACCGGGGAGCTGTTTTTT. Its protein product is CASSEGKHIYTGELFF.

This CDR3 reads CAIREGTEDQPQHF. In DNA, the CDR3 is TGTGCCATCCGAGAAGGGACAGAGGATCAGCCCCAGCATTTT. V is TRBV10-3 and J is TRBJ1-5; TRBD1 agrees at 7 bases. Germline V gene lookup returns CDR1 ENHRY and CDR2 SYGVKD. The ends lost 8 bases at V and 5 bases at J; junction bases unmatched: 9. The CDR3 length is 14 residues.

In its sample, this clone was seen once. This chain connects TRBV5-1 to TRBJ1-1; D is ambiguous. The CDR3 loop spans 13 amino acids. CDR1 SGHRS and CDR2 YFSETQ come from the germline V gene. Trimming cost V 0 bases and J 1 base, with 4 bases left between them. CDR3 DNA: TGCGCCAGCAGCTTGGCCGAGAACACTGAAGCTTTCTTT. Its protein is CASSLAENTEAFF.